A selection of T cell receptor beta chains follows, all from one sample in a study of T-cell memory formation after mild COVID-19. One entry per CDR3 protein, called by TCRdb with MiXCR from the 5' RACE reads. The sample carries 220,000 or so distinct CDR3 sequences, 9.5% recorded once. Input material: PBMCs or a T cell subset sorted from them (not recorded which). The receptor set was obtained from a man younger than 30 who had mild COVID-19 (a few samples of this study predate the infection). Cell type and time point are not known. The CDR3 runs from the conserved cysteine through the conserved F or W. The order of the fields is J gene, V gene, D gene, CDR3 length, clone size, CDR3 DNA, CDR3 protein. D genes are given only for firm matches. Only part of the rows carry a size: once, few, many, or a class if the clone is expanded.

J gene: TRBJ2-2; V gene: TRBV25-1; D gene: .; CDR3 length: 15; clone size: .; CDR3 DNA: TGTGCCAGCAGTCTCTCAGGGGTAGGAACCGGGGAGCTGTTTTTT; CDR3 protein: CASSLSGVGTGELFF
J gene: TRBJ2-1; V gene: TRBV11-2; D gene: .; CDR3 length: 17; clone size: .; CDR3 DNA: TGTGCCAGCAGCTTAGAGGGTTTTGCAGTTGGGCGCAATGAGCAGTTCTTC; CDR3 protein: CASSLEGFAVGRNEQFF
J gene: TRBJ1-2; V gene: TRBV5-1; D gene: .; CDR3 length: 14; clone size: many; CDR3 DNA: TGCGCCAGCAGCTTGGTACAGTCCAACTATGGCTACACCTTC; CDR3 protein: CASSLVQSNYGYTF
J gene: TRBJ1-2; V gene: TRBV7-7; D gene: .; CDR3 length: 15; clone size: few; CDR3 DNA: TGTGCCAGCAGCCCCCCCAGATTTCCTTCCTATGGCTACACCTTC; CDR3 protein: CASSPPRFPSYGYTF
J gene: TRBJ1-5; V gene: TRBV10-3; D gene: .; CDR3 length: 15; clone size: few; CDR3 DNA: TGTGCCATCAGTGAGTCCTGGACAGATGATCAGCCCCAGCATTTT; CDR3 protein: CAISESWTDDQPQHF
J gene: TRBJ2-1; V gene: TRBV7-9; D gene: .; CDR3 length: 17; clone size: many; CDR3 DNA: TGTGCCAGCAGCCCCCCTCCGAGGGCGGTTTCCTACAATGAGCAGTTCTTC; CDR3 protein: CASSPPPRAVSYNEQFF
J gene: TRBJ2-5; V gene: TRBV11-2; D gene: .; CDR3 length: 15; clone size: .; CDR3 DNA: TGTGCCAGCAGCTTAGCCCCCCAAGTGGGAAAGACCCAGTACTTC; CDR3 protein: CASSLAPQVGKTQYF
J gene: TRBJ1-1; V gene: TRBV10-3; D gene: .; CDR3 length: 14; clone size: .; CDR3 DNA: TGTGCCATCAGGCCTCGTCAGGACGGTACTGAAGCTTTCTTT; CDR3 protein: CAIRPRQDGTEAFF
J gene: TRBJ2-3; V gene: TRBV10-2; D gene: .; CDR3 length: 13; clone size: few; CDR3 DNA: TGCGCCAGCATTAGGTCAGCTGGAGGGACGCAGTATTTT; CDR3 protein: CASIRSAGGTQYF
J gene: TRBJ1-5; V gene: TRBV7-9; D gene: .; CDR3 length: 18; clone size: few; CDR3 DNA: TGTGCCAGCAGCGGTCGGGGTCCGAGGGTAGGGAGCAATCAGCCCCAGCATTTT; CDR3 protein: CASSGRGPRVGSNQPQHF
J gene: TRBJ2-5; V gene: TRBV5-1; D gene: TRBD1; CDR3 length: 15; clone size: few; CDR3 DNA: TGCGCCAGCACTCCACTGCCAGGGGGCATGGAGACCCAGTACTTC; CDR3 protein: CASTPLPGGMETQYF
J gene: TRBJ2-7; V gene: TRBV4-1; D gene: TRBD1; CDR3 length: 16; clone size: many; CDR3 DNA: TGCGCCAGCAGCCAAGATCCCGGGACAGGGGCGGCGAAGCAGTACTTC; CDR3 protein: CASSQDPGTGAAKQYF
J gene: TRBJ2-3; V gene: TRBV4-1; D gene: TRBD2; CDR3 length: 17; clone size: few; CDR3 DNA: TGCGCCAGCAGCCGGGTTTGGAGCGGGGGGAGCACAGATACGCAGTATTTT; CDR3 protein: CASSRVWSGGSTDTQYF
J gene: TRBJ1-1; V gene: TRBV5-1; D gene: TRBD1; CDR3 length: 15; clone size: .; CDR3 DNA: TGCGCCAGCAGCTTACCGGGACAGGGGAACACTGAAGCTTTCTTT; CDR3 protein: CASSLPGQGNTEAFF
J gene: TRBJ2-5; V gene: TRBV4-2; D gene: TRBD2; CDR3 length: 17; clone size: many; CDR3 DNA: TGTGCCAGCAGCCAAGATTTGGCGCGGGGAGGGCGAGAGACCCAGTACTTC; CDR3 protein: CASSQDLARGGRETQYF
J gene: TRBJ1-1; V gene: TRBV7-9; D gene: .; CDR3 length: 13; clone size: many; CDR3 DNA: TGTGCCAGCAGCTTCGGAGGCGCCACTGAAGCTTTCTTT; CDR3 protein: CASSFGGATEAFF
J gene: TRBJ2-3; V gene: TRBV7-8; D gene: TRBD2; CDR3 length: 15; clone size: few; CDR3 DNA: TGTGCCAGCAGCTCGGAGCGGGGGGGCGCAGATACGCAGTATTTT; CDR3 protein: CASSSERGGADTQYF
J gene: TRBJ2-2; V gene: TRBV4-3; D gene: .; CDR3 length: 14; clone size: .; CDR3 DNA: TGCGCCAGCAGCCTCGGAGACAGCACCGGGGAGCTGTTTTTT; CDR3 protein: CASSLGDSTGELFF
J gene: TRBJ1-5; V gene: TRBV28; D gene: TRBD1; CDR3 length: 16; clone size: few; CDR3 DNA: TGTGCCAGCAGCTCCGGACAGGGAGAATGGGATCAGCCCCAGCATTTT; CDR3 protein: CASSSGQGEWDQPQHF
J gene: TRBJ2-1; V gene: TRBV3-1; D gene: .; CDR3 length: 12; clone size: many; CDR3 DNA: TGTGCCAGCAGCCAAGCGGTATATGAGCAGTTCTTC; CDR3 protein: CASSQAVYEQFF
J gene: TRBJ1-1; V gene: TRBV29-1; D gene: .; CDR3 length: 13; clone size: .; CDR3 DNA: TGCAGCGTTTGGGGGGTGGGTATGGCTGAAGCTTTCTTT; CDR3 protein: CSVWGVGMAEAFF
J gene: TRBJ1-1; V gene: TRBV5-1; D gene: TRBD1; CDR3 length: 17; clone size: many; CDR3 DNA: TGCGCCAGCAGCGCCCCACCGGGACAGCCGATGAACACTGAAGCTTTCTTT; CDR3 protein: CASSAPPGQPMNTEAFF
J gene: TRBJ2-1; V gene: TRBV5-1; D gene: .; CDR3 length: 15; clone size: many; CDR3 DNA: TGCGCCAGCAGCTCGGTGCGGGGCTCCTACAATGAGCAGTTCTTC; CDR3 protein: CASSSVRGSYNEQFF
J gene: TRBJ2-5; V gene: TRBV12-3/TRBV12-4; D gene: .; CDR3 length: 13; clone size: .; CDR3 DNA: TGTGCCAGCAGGCCTCGGGGGAAAGAGACCCAGTACTTC; CDR3 protein: CASRPRGKETQYF
J gene: TRBJ2-5; V gene: TRBV5-1; D gene: .; CDR3 length: 15; clone size: medium-sized; CDR3 DNA: TGCGCCAGCAGCTTGGTTCAGGCAGGCCAAGAGACCCAGTACTTC; CDR3 protein: CASSLVQAGQETQYF
J gene: TRBJ1-2; V gene: TRBV20-1; D gene: .; CDR3 length: 12; clone size: many; CDR3 DNA: TGCAGTGCTACAGGAGGGAATCCTGGCTACACCTTC; CDR3 protein: CSATGGNPGYTF
J gene: TRBJ1-1; V gene: TRBV7-9; D gene: .; CDR3 length: 12; clone size: few; CDR3 DNA: TGTGCCAGCAGCCGACCCTTCCATGAAGCTTTCTTT; CDR3 protein: CASSRPFHEAFF
J gene: TRBJ2-7; V gene: TRBV7-9; D gene: .; CDR3 length: 12; clone size: many; CDR3 DNA: TGTGCCAGCAGCAAACAGATTTACGAGCAGTACTTC; CDR3 protein: CASSKQIYEQYF
J gene: TRBJ1-5; V gene: TRBV6-1; D gene: TRBD1; CDR3 length: 15; clone size: few; CDR3 DNA: TGTGCCAGCAGTGTAAGCAGGGGGCCTGCTCAGCCCCAGCATTTT; CDR3 protein: CASSVSRGPAQPQHF
J gene: TRBJ1-6; V gene: TRBV7-2; D gene: .; CDR3 length: 15; clone size: few; CDR3 DNA: TGTGCCAGCAGCTTGGTATGGCAGACTAATTCACCCCTCCACTTT; CDR3 protein: CASSLVWQTNSPLHF
J gene: TRBJ1-6; V gene: TRBV27; D gene: TRBD1; CDR3 length: 14; clone size: .; CDR3 DNA: TGTGCCAGCAGTTTTCCAGGGGGCTATTCACCCCTCCACTTT; CDR3 protein: CASSFPGGYSPLHF
J gene: TRBJ2-2; V gene: TRBV19; D gene: .; CDR3 length: 13; clone size: .; CDR3 DNA: TGTGCCAGTAGTATAGGGACAGTCCCGAAGGTGTTTTTT; CDR3 protein: CASSIGTVPKVFF
J gene: TRBJ2-2; V gene: TRBV5-1; D gene: .; CDR3 length: 13; clone size: many; CDR3 DNA: TGCGCCAGCAGCCCCCAAGGGTCGGGGGAGCTGTTTTTT; CDR3 protein: CASSPQGSGELFF
J gene: TRBJ1-2; V gene: TRBV4-3; D gene: .; CDR3 length: 16; clone size: many; CDR3 DNA: TGCGCCAGCAGCCAAGTGGACAGACTATCTAACTATGGCTACACCTTC; CDR3 protein: CASSQVDRLSNYGYTF
J gene: TRBJ2-1; V gene: TRBV12-3/TRBV12-4; D gene: TRBD2; CDR3 length: 14; clone size: few; CDR3 DNA: TGTGCCAGCAGTTTTCTAGCGGGGGGGCATGAGCAGTTCTTC; CDR3 protein: CASSFLAGGHEQFF
J gene: TRBJ2-5; V gene: TRBV5-6; D gene: .; CDR3 length: 11; clone size: .; CDR3 DNA: TGTGCCAGCAGCTGGGGCCAGACCCAGTACTTC; CDR3 protein: CASSWGQTQYF
J gene: TRBJ1-6; V gene: TRBV30; D gene: .; CDR3 length: 15; clone size: .; CDR3 DNA: TGTGCCTGGGGAGCTTTGGACAGCTATAATTCACCCCTCCACTTT; CDR3 protein: CAWGALDSYNSPLHF
J gene: TRBJ2-5; V gene: TRBV18; D gene: .; CDR3 length: 13; clone size: many; CDR3 DNA: TGTGCCAGCTCGCTTACAGAACAAGAGACCCAGTACTTC; CDR3 protein: CASSLTEQETQYF
J gene: TRBJ1-5; V gene: TRBV7-9; D gene: .; CDR3 length: 16; clone size: .; CDR3 DNA: TGTGCCAGCAGCTTAGCAACCGGGGGTTACAATCAGCCCCAGCATTTT; CDR3 protein: CASSLATGGYNQPQHF
J gene: TRBJ2-3; V gene: TRBV6-2/TRBV6-3; D gene: TRBD2; CDR3 length: 18; clone size: few; CDR3 DNA: TGTGCCAGCACCCCGACTAGCGGGGTCCTTCTCGACACAGATACGCAGTATTTT; CDR3 protein: CASTPTSGVLLDTDTQYF
J gene: TRBJ2-7; V gene: TRBV3-1; D gene: TRBD2; CDR3 length: 17; clone size: .; CDR3 DNA: TGTGCCAGCAGCGGAGGCATCACTAGCGGGGGGTACTACGAGCAGTACTTC; CDR3 protein: CASSGGITSGGYYEQYF
J gene: TRBJ2-2; V gene: TRBV7-2; D gene: .; CDR3 length: 15; clone size: many; CDR3 DNA: TGTGCCAGCAGCTCGCAGGGGAGGATAAACGGGGAGCTGTTTTTT; CDR3 protein: CASSSQGRINGELFF
J gene: TRBJ1-1; V gene: TRBV28; D gene: .; CDR3 length: 12; clone size: few; CDR3 DNA: TGTGCCAGCACGCTACTCCGGGGGAAGGCTTTCTTT; CDR3 protein: CASTLLRGKAFF
J gene: TRBJ2-5; V gene: TRBV12-3/TRBV12-4; D gene: .; CDR3 length: 12; clone size: .; CDR3 DNA: TGTGCCAGCAGTCTTAGAGAAGAGACCCAGTACTTC; CDR3 protein: CASSLREETQYF
J gene: TRBJ1-6; V gene: TRBV6-2/TRBV6-3; D gene: .; CDR3 length: 16; clone size: .; CDR3 DNA: TGTGCCAGCAGTTACAGGGGGTTCTCCTATAATTCACCCCTCCACTTT; CDR3 protein: CASSYRGFSYNSPLHF
J gene: TRBJ1-3; V gene: TRBV4-1; D gene: .; CDR3 length: 15; clone size: few; CDR3 DNA: TGCGCCAGCAGCCCCGGGACATACGCTGGAAACACCATATATTTT; CDR3 protein: CASSPGTYAGNTIYF
J gene: TRBJ2-4; V gene: TRBV20-1; D gene: .; CDR3 length: 13; clone size: .; CDR3 DNA: TGCAGTGCTCCCGGGCAGAACAAAAACATTCAGTACTTC; CDR3 protein: CSAPGQNKNIQYF
J gene: TRBJ1-2; V gene: TRBV5-1; D gene: .; CDR3 length: 14; clone size: few; CDR3 DNA: TGCGCCAGCAGCTTGGAGTCAGTTAACTATGGCTACACCTTC; CDR3 protein: CASSLESVNYGYTF
J gene: TRBJ2-4; V gene: TRBV3-1; D gene: TRBD1; CDR3 length: 16; clone size: .; CDR3 DNA: TGTGCCAGCAGCCTCGGGACAGGGATAGCCAAAAACATTCAGTACTTC; CDR3 protein: CASSLGTGIAKNIQYF
J gene: TRBJ2-1; V gene: TRBV20-1; D gene: TRBD1; CDR3 length: 14; clone size: few; CDR3 DNA: TGCAGTGCGCAGACAGGGGCGGCGTCGGATGAGCAGTTCTTC; CDR3 protein: CSAQTGAASDEQFF
J gene: TRBJ2-1; V gene: TRBV10-1; D gene: .; CDR3 length: 19; clone size: few; CDR3 DNA: TGCGCCAGCAGTGAGCCCCAGAAAGGCGGGACTCGTTTTTACAATGAGCAGTTCTTC; CDR3 protein: CASSEPQKGGTRFYNEQFF
J gene: TRBJ1-1; V gene: TRBV5-6; D gene: .; CDR3 length: 14; clone size: .; CDR3 DNA: TGTGCCAGCAGCTTGCCCAGGTCGAACACTGAAGCTTTCTTT; CDR3 protein: CASSLPRSNTEAFF